This T cell receptor (beta chain) was retrieved from a study of T-cell reconstitution after alpha-beta-depleted transplantation in children. At least ten counts were recorded for this clonotype. The V end was cut by 4 bases, the J end by 6 bases, with 6 bases between. Germline values: CDR1 SQVTM, CDR2 ANQGSEA. The CDR3 spans 10 residues. Preparation of the TCRbeta library involved a method that used unique molecular identifiers. Via MiXCR, TCRdb re-called the PCR reads, giving one row per CDR3 protein. The table includes about 640,000 distinct CDR3 sequences, roughly 15% detected once. The sequence was obtained from a human donor who donated a stem cell graft to a child with acute myeloid leukemia. The source material was PBMCs from the stem cell graft donor, sampled from the stem cell graft. The genes are TRBV29-1 and TRBJ1-1; unclear D gene. The CDR3 loop reads CSVVGAEAFF. CDR3 bases: TGCAGCGTTGTGGGCGCTGAAGCTTTCTTT.